These 9 T cell receptor beta chains were all obtained from the same sample, sequenced in a study of shared clonotypes between healthy human individuals. Profiling relied on immunoSEQ multiplex PCR, and the TCRdb table lists in-frame clones only, not all of them. The sample contains around 600,000 clones, almost 97% of which appear only once. The specimen was naive CD4+ T cells sorted from blood. This sample's subset: CD45RA+ positively selected. These receptor sequences come from a woman aged 25 to 45 in good health.

V and J are TRBV19 and TRBJ2-1; 9 bases align to TRBD2. Trimming removed 6 bases from V and 6 bases from J; junction bases left unmatched: 12. Looked up from germline, CDR1 is LNHDA and CDR2 is SQIVND (reference sequence). The CDR3 is made up of 16 amino acids. The CDR3 sequence: CASRVGSGLARNEQFF. The DNA of the CDR3 is TGTGCCAGTAGGGTTGGATCGGGACTAGCTCGCAATGAGCAGTTCTTC.

The chain combines TRBV28 with TRBJ2-7; D gene unclear. Trimming removed 5 bases from V and 2 bases from J, with 19 bases in between. The CDR3 extends over 16 amino acids. CDR1 is MDHEN, CDR2 SYDVKM, per germline. This CDR3 reads CASSNSMVPKPYEQYF. DNA of the CDR3: TGTGCCAGCAGTAACTCGATGGTTCCTAAACCCTACGAGCAGTACTTC.

For the CDR3, the DNA is TGTGCCAGCAGCGGACGACTAGACAATGAGCAGTTCTTC. As protein: CASSGRLDNEQFF. The chain links TRBV5-4 to TRBJ2-1; the D gene is possibly TRBD2 (6 bases). The CDR3 runs to 13 residues. Germline CDR1 and CDR2: SGHNT and YYREEE (reference sequence). V was clipped by 4 bases and J by 5 bases, with 10 bases between them.

This clone was recorded only once. The chain has TRBV11-2 and TRBJ2-7, with 10 positions matching TRBD1. The CDR3 has 13 residues. With 3 bases clipped from V and 6 bases from J, the junction kept 2 bases outside the gene matches. Germline V gene sequence: CDR1 SGHAT, CDR2 FQNNGV. The CDR3 region has the DNA TGTGCCAGCAGCTTCGGACAGGGGGGCGAGCAGTACTTC. This encodes CASSFGQGGEQYF.

The chain is built from TRBV28 and TRBJ1-2; 11 bases map to TRBD1. Germline V gene lookup returns CDR1 MDHEN and CDR2 SYDVKM. The CDR3 has 18 residues. The junction had 12 bases not matched to a gene; V was cut back by 1 base and J by 5 bases. The CDR3 sequence: CASSLSEGRGQGVYGYTF. CDR3 in DNA: TGTGCCAGCAGTTTATCGGAGGGTAGGGGACAGGGGGTATATGGCTACACCTTC.

The chain links TRBV7-8 to TRBJ1-2, with D possibly matching TRBD1 (5 bases). The CDR3 sequence is 16 residues long. The ends were cut back, 5 bases at V and 6 bases at J, with 22 bases in the middle. The V gene's germline CDR1 is SGHVS and CDR2 FQNEAQ. The CDR3 DNA reads TGTGCCAGCAGCCTCCTTCCCGCCAGGGCCCAGGATGGCTACACCTTC. Translation: CASSLLPARAQDGYTF. Full variable domain (missing parts from reference TRBV7-8 and TRBJ1-2): GAGVSQSPRYKVAKRGQDVALRCDPISGHVSLFWYQQALGQGPEFLTYFQNEAQLDKSGLPSDRFFAERPEGSVSTLKIQRTQQEDSAVYLCASSLLPARAQDGYTFGSGTRLTVV.

This clone occurred once. The chain is built from TRBV7-9 and TRBJ2-7; TRBD1 is a possible D gene (6 bases). The CDR3 has 14 residues. Per germline, CDR1 SEHNR and CDR2 FQNEAQ (reference sequence). Deletions cut 5 bases from V and 2 bases from J, with 13 bases between. CDR3 sequence (DNA): TGTGCCAGCAGCCATAGACAGGCCCCCTACGAGCAGTACTTC. Translating gives CASSHRQAPYEQYF.

This clone has only one observation. The CDR3 loop is CASSSWQLPETQYF. The DNA for the CDR3 is TGTGCCAGTAGTAGTTGGCAACTTCCGGAGACCCAGTACTTC. The chain uses TRBV19 and TRBJ2-5, with unresolved D. This CDR3 is built from 14 residues. Trimming shortened V by 4 bases and J by 5 bases, and 14 bases separated the two germline ends. Germline V lookup: CDR1 LNHDA, CDR2 SQIVND (reference sequence).

The V gene is TRBV5-1, the J gene TRBJ1-2; D gene uncertain. This CDR3 spans 14 amino acids. Trimming pared 1 base from V and 5 bases from J, leaving 12 bases between. CDR1 is SGHRS and CDR2 is YFSETQ in the germline V gene. The CDR3 loop reads CASSLRPAPYGYTF. As DNA, the CDR3 is TGCGCCAGCAGCTTGCGTCCAGCCCCATATGGCTACACCTTC.